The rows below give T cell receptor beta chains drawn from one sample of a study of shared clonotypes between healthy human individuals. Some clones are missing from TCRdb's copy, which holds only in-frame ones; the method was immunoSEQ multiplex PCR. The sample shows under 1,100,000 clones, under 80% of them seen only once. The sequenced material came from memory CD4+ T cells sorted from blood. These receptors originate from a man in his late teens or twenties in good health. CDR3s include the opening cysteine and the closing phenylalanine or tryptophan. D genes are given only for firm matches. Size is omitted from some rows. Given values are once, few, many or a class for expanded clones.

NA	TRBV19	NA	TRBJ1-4	TGTGCCAGTAGGCGACGGGAAAATGAAAAACTGTTTTTT	CASRRRENEKLFF
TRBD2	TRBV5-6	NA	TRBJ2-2	TGTGCCAGCAGCTTGTTTCTAGCGGGAGGGTTGAACACCGGGGAGCTGTTTTTT	CASSLFLAGGLNTGELFF
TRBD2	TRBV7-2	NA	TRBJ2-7	TGTGCCAGCAGCTTAGATATAGCGGGAGGGCTGCGCGAGCAGTACTTC	CASSLDIAGGLREQYF
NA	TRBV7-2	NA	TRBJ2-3	TGTGCCAGCAGCTTAGTGATAGGTGCTAACACAGATACGCAGTATTTT	CASSLVIGANTDTQYF
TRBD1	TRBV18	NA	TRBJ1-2	TGTGCCAGCTCACCCCTGACAGGGTCTAACTATGGCTACACCTTC	CASSPLTGSNYGYTF
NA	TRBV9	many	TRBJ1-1	TGTGCCAGCAGCCTCGATGAAGGCGAACGCAAAGCTTTCTTT	CASSLDEGERKAFF
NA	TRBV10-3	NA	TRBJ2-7	TGTGCCATCAGTGTGCCTGACAGGACCTACGAGCAGTACTTC	CAISVPDRTYEQYF
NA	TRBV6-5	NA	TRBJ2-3	TGTGCCAGCAGAAACGGAGGACCAGATACGCAGTATTTT	CASRNGGPDTQYF
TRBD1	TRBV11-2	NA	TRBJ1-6	TGTGCCAGCAGCTACCCCGGGACAGGGAATTCACCCCTCCACTTT	CASSYPGTGNSPLHF
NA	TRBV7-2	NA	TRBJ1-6	TGTGCCAGCAGCCCACAGAGCTCCTATAATTCACCCCTCCACTTT	CASSPQSSYNSPLHF
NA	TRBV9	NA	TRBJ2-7	TGTGCCAGCAGCTCGAGCGGCTACGAGCAGTACTTC	CASSSSGYEQYF
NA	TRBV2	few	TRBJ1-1	TGTGCCAGCAGCGGTGGGGGTGGGCCTGAAGCTTTCTTT	CASSGGGGPEAFF
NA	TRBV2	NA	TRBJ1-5	TGTGCCAGCAGTGAAAACAGTCAGCCCAATCAGCCCCAGCATTTT	CASSENSQPNQPQHF
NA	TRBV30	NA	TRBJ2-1	TGTGCCTGGAGTAGAGATCGGACAGGGGGCGGACTAGCGGGATTGAATGAGCAGTTCTTC	CAWSRDRTGGGLAGLNEQFF
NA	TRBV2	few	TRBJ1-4	TGTGCCAGCAGTGAAAGTTGGGCCCGGGGCGAAAAACTGTTTTTT	CASSESWARGEKLFF
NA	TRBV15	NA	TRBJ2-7	TGTGCCACCAGCAGAGAGGGGGGCCAGTACGAGCAGTACTTC	CATSREGGQYEQYF
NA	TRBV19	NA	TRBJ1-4	TGTGCCAGTAGTAACTCCTTCCAGGGGAATAATGAAAAACTGTTTTTT	CASSNSFQGNNEKLFF
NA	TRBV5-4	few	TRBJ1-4	TGTGCCAGCAGCCCGGACAGTTTAACTAATGAAAAACTGTTTTTT	CASSPDSLTNEKLFF
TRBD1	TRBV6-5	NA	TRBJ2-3	TGTGCCAGCAGTTCGGGACAGGGAAGCACAGATACGCAGTATTTT	CASSSGQGSTDTQYF
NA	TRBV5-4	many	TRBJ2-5	TGTGCCAGTTTCCAGGGGCAAGGGGGAGAGACCCAGTACTTC	CASFQGQGGETQYF
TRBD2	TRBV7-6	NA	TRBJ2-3	TGTGCCAGCAGCTTAATGAATAGCGGGACAGATACGCAGTATTTT	CASSLMNSGTDTQYF
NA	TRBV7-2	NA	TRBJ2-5	TGTGCCAGCAGGTGGGGGGACTCAGTCTTAGAGACCCAGTACTTC	CASRWGDSVLETQYF
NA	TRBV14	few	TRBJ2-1	TGTGCCAGCAGCCTGGTTTCCGGGCTCAATGAGCAGTTCTTC	CASSLVSGLNEQFF
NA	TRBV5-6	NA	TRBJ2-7	TGTGCCAGCAGCTTGGCCCTACAGGGCAAGGGGCAGTACTTC	CASSLALQGKGQYF
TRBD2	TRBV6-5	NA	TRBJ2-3	TGTGCCAGCAGTTCGGTGACTAGCGGGAGGGCAGATACGCAGTATTTT	CASSSVTSGRADTQYF
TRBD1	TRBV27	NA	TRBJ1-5	TGTGCCAGCAGTCTGGACAGGGTGAATCAGCCCCAGCATTTT	CASSLDRVNQPQHF
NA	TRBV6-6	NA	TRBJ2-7	TGTGCCAGCAGTGAGAGTGTAGGGCGCTACGAGCAGTACTTC	CASSESVGRYEQYF
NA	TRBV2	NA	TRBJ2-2	TGTGCCAGCAGTGAAGGACCTGTCCCGAACACCGGGGAGCTGTTTTTT	CASSEGPVPNTGELFF
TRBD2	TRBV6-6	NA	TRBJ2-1	TGTGCCAGCAGTTACAATGCGGGGGGGGTCTACAATGAGCAGTTCTTC	CASSYNAGGVYNEQFF
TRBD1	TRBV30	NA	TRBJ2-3	TGTGCCTGGAGTGGGGGACAGGGGGCTCGAGATACGCAGTATTTT	CAWSGGQGARDTQYF
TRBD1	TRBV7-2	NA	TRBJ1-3	TGTGCCAGCAGCTTAGCCGTTAGGGACAGGGGATCCGTCAAACCCTCTGGAAACACCATATATTTT	CASSLAVRDRGSVKPSGNTIYF
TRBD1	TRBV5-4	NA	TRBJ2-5	TGTGCCAGCAGCTTGGCAGGGACAGGGTTTGGTCCCCAAGAGACCCAGTACTTC	CASSLAGTGFGPQETQYF
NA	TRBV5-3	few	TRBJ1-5	TGTGCCAGCCAAACCAGGGTGGGCAATCAGCCCCAGCATTTT	CASQTRVGNQPQHF
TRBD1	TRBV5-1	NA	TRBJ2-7	TGCGCCAGCAGCCCAACATCCGGGACAGGGCATCGGGAGCAGTACTTC	CASSPTSGTGHREQYF
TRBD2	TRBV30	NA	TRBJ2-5	TGTGCCTGGGCCACTAGCGGGGGGGGTCCCCGGACCCAGTACTTC	CAWATSGGGPRTQYF
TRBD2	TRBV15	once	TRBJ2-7	TGTGCCGCCTCGGGGGGGAGGACTTACGAGCAGTACTTC	CAASGGRTYEQYF